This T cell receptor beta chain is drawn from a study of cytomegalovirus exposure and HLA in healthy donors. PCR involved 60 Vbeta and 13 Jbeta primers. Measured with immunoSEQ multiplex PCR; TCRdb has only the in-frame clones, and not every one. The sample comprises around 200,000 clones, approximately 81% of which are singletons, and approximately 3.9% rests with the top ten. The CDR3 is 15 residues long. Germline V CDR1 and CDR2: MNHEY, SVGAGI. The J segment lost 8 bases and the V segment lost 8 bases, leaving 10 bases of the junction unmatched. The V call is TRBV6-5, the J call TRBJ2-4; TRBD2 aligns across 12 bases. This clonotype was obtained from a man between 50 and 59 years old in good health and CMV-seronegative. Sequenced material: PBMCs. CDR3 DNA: TGTGCCAGCCTGGGACTAGCGGGCCCCGGGTACATTCAGTACTTC. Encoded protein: CASLGLAGPGYIQYF.